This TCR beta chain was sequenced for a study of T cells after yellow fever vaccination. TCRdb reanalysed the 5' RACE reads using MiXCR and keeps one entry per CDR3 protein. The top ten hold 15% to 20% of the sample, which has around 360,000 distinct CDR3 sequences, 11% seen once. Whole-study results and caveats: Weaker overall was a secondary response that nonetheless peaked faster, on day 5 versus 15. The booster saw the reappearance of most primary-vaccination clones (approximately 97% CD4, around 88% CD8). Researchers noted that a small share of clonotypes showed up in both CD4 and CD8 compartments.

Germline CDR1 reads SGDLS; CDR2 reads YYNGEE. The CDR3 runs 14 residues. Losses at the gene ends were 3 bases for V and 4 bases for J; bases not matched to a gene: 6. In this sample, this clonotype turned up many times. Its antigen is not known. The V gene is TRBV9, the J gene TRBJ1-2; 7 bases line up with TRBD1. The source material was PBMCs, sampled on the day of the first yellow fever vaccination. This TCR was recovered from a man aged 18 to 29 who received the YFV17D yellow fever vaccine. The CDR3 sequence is CASSGTGAGYGYTF. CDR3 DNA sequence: TGTGCCAGCAGCGGCACAGGGGCCGGCTATGGCTACACCTTC. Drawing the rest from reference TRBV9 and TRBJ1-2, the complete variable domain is DSGVTQTPKHLITATGQRVTLRCSPRSGDLSVYWYQQSLDQGLQFLIQYYNGEERAKGNILERFSAQQFPDLHSELNLSSLELGDSALYFCASSGTGAGYGYTFGSGTRLTVV.